The clone carrying this T cell receptor (beta chain) was seen a few times. Its target is not known. A multiplex PCR was run with 60 Vbeta primers and 13 Jbeta primers. Using immunoSEQ multiplex PCR, the repertoire was profiled, and TCRdb retains in-frame clones only, with some absent. This sample has some 160,000 clones; around 82% occur once, and the top ten carry around 5.4%. The data belong to a study of cytomegalovirus exposure and HLA in healthy donors. Germline values: CDR1 MNHEY, CDR2 SVGAGI. V lost 6 bases, J lost 7 bases, and 8 bases stayed unmatched. This CDR3 comprises 14 residues. Study conclusions and caveats: Associated with HLA alleles at 0.05 false discovery rate in a later analysis were over 15,000 TCR beta sequences. Sequencing artifact likely explains a cluster of highly shared sequence variants. A link between a missense DCLRE1C variant and TCR beta V- and J-gene trimming emerged from a later analysis.

The J gene is TRBJ2-1, the V gene TRBV6-5; 8 nucleotides match TRBD1. The receptor comes from a man in his forties in good health and CMV-seronegative. Sequenced input: PBMCs. DNA for the CDR3: TGTGCCAGCAGGCCGACAGGGGAGTCGAATGAGCAGTTCTTC. This sequence encodes CASRPTGESNEQFF.